A selection of T cell receptor beta chains follows, all from one sample in a study of blood T cell repertoires in COVID-19. Clones were sequenced by immunoSEQ multiplex PCR, and TCRdb holds only the in-frame ones, with some missing. Counted here are roughly 63,000 clones, around 80% occurring once; the ten biggest clones make up over 30%. The sample taken for sequencing was peripheral blood. The source is a human donor in a cohort sampled during active COVID-19. The CDR3 runs from the conserved cysteine through the conserved F or W.

j_call v_call cdr3_aa
TRBJ2-7 TRBV2 CASSEMGAGNDEQYF
TRBJ1-5 TRBV6-5 CASRPNRQRGQPQHF
TRBJ1-5 TRBV6-5 CASIFRPSLPKPQHF
TRBJ2-3 TRBV9 CASSPPSVRTDTQYF
TRBJ1-1 TRBV15 CATSRGTGTGNTEAFF
TRBJ2-4 TRBV6-5 CASSYSQGSGIQYF
TRBJ2-7 TRBV20-1 CSASSGYEQYF
TRBJ2-7 TRBV29-1 CSVVGLAGEYEQYF
TRBJ1-5 TRBV18 CASSPGQGNNQPQHF
TRBJ2-3 TRBV11-2 CASSPPGGWGIDTQYF
TRBJ1-2 TRBV5-1 CASSPWTGSYGYTF
TRBJ2-2 TRBV29-1 CSALSGRAGGELFF
TRBJ2-7 TRBV6-5 CASNPRDRGYEQYF
TRBJ1-1 TRBV5-1 CASSPGGSEQEAFF
TRBJ1-1 TRBV30 CAWSVLGSGHTEAFF
TRBJ2-3 TRBV7-3 CASSLLAGGSDTQYF
TRBJ2-4 TRBV18 CASSPGQPRNIQYF
TRBJ2-6 TRBV18 CASSSVDSGANVLTF
TRBJ2-2 TRBV7-2 CASSFRVHGAGELFF
TRBJ2-1 TRBV30 CACLAGVIGGEQFF
TRBJ1-1 TRBV5-6 CASSPDSLYEAFF
TRBJ2-4 TRBV29-1 CSVEEAAGPDIQYF
TRBJ2-3 TRBV5-8 CASSKGTGAGTDTQYF
TRBJ2-2 TRBV13 CASSLGGRGRPGELFF
TRBJ1-1 TRBV5-1 CASKRRAADTEAFF
TRBJ2-3 TRBV11-3 CASSPINRPDDSQYF
TRBJ2-1 TRBV28 CASSFGPNEQFF
TRBJ2-7 TRBV18 CASSPTGTVGSYEQYF
TRBJ2-1 TRBV25-1 CASSESPGLASYNEQFF
TRBJ2-2 TRBV19 CASSPQRTGELFF
TRBJ2-1 TRBV5-1 CASSLFAGKYNEQFF
TRBJ1-3 TRBV5-6 CASRARGFGNTIYF
TRBJ1-4 TRBV29-1 CSVEDHGGGKLFF
TRBJ1-1 TRBV5-1 CASSNGQGVMTEAFF
TRBJ2-3 TRBV19 CASSMGVGLATDTQYF
TRBJ2-5 TRBV19 CASSINPGVKTQYF
TRBJ2-3 TRBV18 CASSPPWGTRAGVTDTQYF
TRBJ2-7 TRBV27 CASSLHAGTATYEQYF
TRBJ1-6 TRBV7-8 CASSSSRQNNSPLHF
TRBJ1-2 TRBV7-2 CASIEQAYYGYTF
TRBJ1-1 TRBV5-1 CASSWEVGSTEAFF
TRBJ2-3 TRBV4-2 CASSQGKSAAGLAKTSTDTQYF
TRBJ2-7 TRBV27 CASSRRTSVYEQYF
TRBJ2-3 TRBV19 CASSFSGNTDTQYF
TRBJ1-3 TRBV7-8 CASSFVPRVSSGNTIYF
TRBJ2-7 TRBV13 CASSPRQGADEQYF
TRBJ2-1 TRBV5-6 CASQTSGSLNEQFF
TRBJ2-7 TRBV6-5 CASSRDYPYEQYF
TRBJ2-2 TRBV7-7 CASSPRSGRASGELFF
TRBJ2-6 TRBV24-1 CATAGTGNSGANVLTF
TRBJ2-1 TRBV7-3 CASSFSGRGAYNEQFF
TRBJ2-7 TRBV4-1 CASSQVWGTGIYEQYF
TRBJ2-3 TRBV7-3 CASSLGSRGTDTQYF